The 19 T cell receptor beta chains presented below share a single source sample, sequenced in a study of shared clonotypes between healthy human individuals (dated by TCRdb to about 2020). Libraries were prepared through the immunoSEQ multiplex PCR assay. TCRdb re-hosts the immuneACCESS table, in-frame sequences only. Its copies lack some clones; in the studies checked, an unresolved V gene accounts for under half of them, and the cause for the rest is not known. The table for this sample lists some 2 million clones; 85% to 95% of them were counted only once. The ten largest clonotypes hold 0.1% to 0.15% of the sample. The source material was naive CD4+ T cells sorted from blood. In light of the paper, this sample's cell subset or site label describes: CD45RA+ positively selected. Source of these receptors: a man younger than 30 in good health.

The chain employs TRBV30 and TRBJ2-2; D gene uncertain. The CDR3 consists of 16 residues. V shed 0 bases and J shed 2 bases, with 13 bases lying between them. CDR1 is GTSNPN and CDR2 is SVGIG in the germline V gene (reference sequence). CDR3 DNA: TGTGCCTGGAGTGTACTTCGTAGTCATAACACCGGGGAGCTGTTTTTT. Its translation: CAWSVLRSHNTGELFF.

This chain links TRBV5-4 with TRBJ2-7; 8 bases match TRBD2. The length of the CDR3 is 15 residues. Looked up from germline, CDR1 is SGHNT and CDR2 is YYREEE (reference sequence). J lost 4 bases, V lost 1 base, and 7 bases had no gene match. CDR3 protein: CASSLPGGERYEQYF. CDR3 DNA: TGTGCCAGCAGCTTGCCGGGAGGGGAGCGTTACGAGCAGTACTTC.

With regard to this clone: The same CDR3 is also encoded by other DNA sequences in this sample. The CDR3 loop reads CAWSVPGMNTEAFF. As DNA, the CDR3 is TGTGCCTGGAGTGTACCCGGGATGAACACTGAAGCTTTCTTT. This rearrangement joins TRBV30 to TRBJ1-1, with D unclear. The V gene lost 0 bases and the J gene lost 0 bases, with 8 bases spanning the gap. The CDR3 covers 14 residues. Per the germline V gene, CDR1 is GTSNPN and CDR2 is SVGIG (reference sequence).

V is TRBV6-1 and J is TRBJ2-7, with D perhaps matching TRBD1 (5 bases). V was shortened by 2 bases and J by 0 bases, with 8 bases between the two germline ends. Germline CDR1 is MNHNS and CDR2 is SASEGT. The CDR3 runs 14 residues. CDR3 loop: CASSERQLSYEQYF. CDR3 in DNA: TGTGCCAGCAGTGAACGACAGCTCTCCTACGAGCAGTACTTC.

The CDR3 coding sequence is TGTGCCAGCAGCGTAGCAACTAGCGGTAAATCCCGGGAGCTGTTTTTT. Protein sequence: CASSVATSGKSRELFF. The chain uses TRBV9 and TRBJ2-2, with 8 bases identical to TRBD2. Per the germline V gene, CDR1 is SGDLS and CDR2 is YYNGEE. V dropped 0 bases and J dropped 9; count of bases not matched to a gene: 10. The CDR3 has 16 amino acids.

CDR3 in amino acids: CASSENRGDFHEQYF. The CDR3 bases are TGTGCCAGCAGTGAAAACAGGGGGGATTTCCACGAGCAGTACTTC. The chain combines TRBV2 with TRBJ2-7, with TRBD1 identical over 8 bases. Germline V gives CDR1 SNHLY, CDR2 FYNNEI. This CDR3 has 15 residues. V trimming: 2 bases; J trimming: 5 bases; junction bases outside the gene matches: 8. The variable domain in full, completed from reference TRBV2 and TRBJ2-7, reads EPEVTQTPSHQVTQMGQEVILRCVPISNHLYFYWYRQILGQKVEFLVSFYNNEISEKSEIFDDQFSVERPDGSNFTLKIRSTKLEDSAMYFCASSENRGDFHEQYFGPGTRLTVT.

V is TRBV6-6 and J is TRBJ2-3; D is uncertain. V dropped 7 bases and J dropped 6 bases, with 8 bases sitting between them. The CDR3 covers 11 residues. Germline-derived CDR1 and CDR2 are MNHNY and SVGAGI (reference sequence). In nucleotides, the CDR3 is TGTGCCAGCACCTCTAAGGATACGCAGTATTTT. Translated: CASTSKDTQYF.

The chain couples TRBV30 to TRBJ2-4, with 8 nucleotides matching TRBD1. With V trimmed by 4 bases and J by 8 bases, 4 bases remained unmatched. Germline V gene lookup returns CDR1 GTSNPN and CDR2 SVGIG (reference sequence). The CDR3 is made up of 12 amino acids. CDR3 loop: CAWNRGMDIQYF. CDR3 bases: TGTGCCTGGAACAGGGGGATGGACATTCAGTACTTC.

The gene calls are TRBV5-1 and TRBJ2-1; 7 bases fit TRBD1. Germline CDR1 and CDR2: SGHRS and YFSETQ. V dropped 2 bases and J dropped 4; count of bases not matched to a gene: 6. The CDR3 is 15 amino acids. The CDR3: CASSFTGTEYNEQFF. In DNA, the CDR3 is TGCGCCAGCAGCTTTACCGGGACAGAGTACAATGAGCAGTTCTTC.

This chain connects TRBV7-9 to TRBJ2-1; D is possibly TRBD2 (5 bases). Trimming removed 4 bases at V and 6 bases at J, with 13 bases between. This CDR3 is 14 amino acids long. Per germline, CDR1 SEHNR and CDR2 FQNEAQ (reference sequence). The CDR3 region has the DNA TGTGCCAGCAGCTCGGGTGCGGGCAGCAATGAGCAGTTCTTC. As protein: CASSSGAGSNEQFF.

The J gene is TRBJ2-7, the V gene TRBV2; TRBD1 matches 7 bases. CDR3 length: 20 residues. Germline lookup yields CDR1 SNHLY and CDR2 FYNNEI. Trimming removed 4 bases from V and 1 base from J; junction bases left unmatched: 22. CDR3 bases: TGTGCCAGCAGTGTTGCCATCAAAAACCAACAAGGGGACAGATCCTACGAGCAGTACTTC. Its translation is CASSVAIKNQQGDRSYEQYF.

This chain connects TRBV6-5 to TRBJ2-1; D possibly corresponds to TRBD2 (6 bases). This CDR3 has 14 amino acids. Germline CDR1 MNHEY, CDR2 SVGAGI. Deletions cut 8 bases from V and 7 bases from J, with 18 bases between. The DNA of the CDR3 is TGTGCCAGCGCTCGGGGACTGGGACTTAATGAGCAGTTCTTC. Amino acid sequence: CASARGLGLNEQFF.

The J gene is TRBJ1-1, the V gene TRBV15; TRBD1 agrees at 7 bases. V lost 0 bases to trimming and J lost 3 bases; unmatched junction nucleotides: 4. The germline CDR1 and CDR2 sequences are LNHNV and YYDKDF (reference sequence). This CDR3 has 15 amino acids. CDR3: CATSRDGTADTEAFF. The CDR3 bases are TGTGCCACCAGCAGAGACGGGACAGCCGACACTGAAGCTTTCTTT. Based on the CDR3 plus reference TRBV15 and TRBJ1-1, the full variable domain is DAMVIQNPRYQVTQFGKPVTLSCSQTLNHNVMYWYQQKSSQAPKLLFHYYDKDFNNEADTPDNFQSRRPNTSFCFLDIRSPGLGDTAMYLCATSRDGTADTEAFFGQGTRLTVV.

This clone was detected once. The J gene is TRBJ2-7, the V gene TRBV5-1; 7 positions agree with TRBD1. CDR1 SGHRS and CDR2 YFSETQ come from the germline V gene. The CDR3 is 14 amino acids. J was trimmed by 6 bases and V by 0 bases; bases with no gene match: 6. The CDR3 coding sequence is TGCGCCAGCAGCTTGGCCGTCACAGGGGCCGAGCAGTACTTC. Amino acid sequence: CASSLAVTGAEQYF.

The J gene is TRBJ2-7, the V gene TRBV7-2, with 11 bases fitting TRBD2. Trimming removed 1 base from V and 4 bases from J; junction bases left unmatched: 6. The CDR3 sequence is 16 residues long. Germline loops: CDR1 SGHTA, CDR2 FQGNSA. The CDR3 DNA sequence: TGTGCCAGCAGCTTAGTCCCGGCTAGCGGGGGGTACGAGCAGTACTTC. Its protein product is CASSLVPASGGYEQYF.

The rearrangement links TRBV25-1 to TRBJ2-7; TRBD1 aligns across 8 bases. Germline loops: CDR1 MGHDK, CDR2 SYGVNS. The CDR3 has 15 amino acids. V dropped 4 bases and J dropped 3; count of bases not matched to a gene: 8. CDR3 sequence reads: CASSGTRTGLYEQYF. The CDR3 coding sequence is TGTGCCAGCAGTGGGACCCGGACAGGGCTCTACGAGCAGTACTTC.

The V and J genes are TRBV10-1 and TRBJ1-6, with D perhaps TRBD1 (5 bases). V lost 6 bases, J lost 8 bases, and 14 bases lay in between. Germline loops: CDR1 WNHNN, CDR2 SYGVQD (reference sequence). CDR3 length: 14 amino acids. This CDR3 is CASRWGYQDSPLHF. As DNA, the CDR3 is TGCGCCAGCAGGTGGGGGTATCAGGATTCACCCCTCCACTTT.

V gene TRBV5-6 combines with J gene TRBJ1-6; D may be TRBD1 (6 bases). This CDR3 spans 17 amino acids. CDR1 SGHDT and CDR2 YYEEEE come from the germline V gene. V was cut by 4 bases and J by 7 bases, with 21 bases left in between. DNA for the CDR3: TGTGCCAGCAGCCCGGGGGGCAGGGGAATAAGGAATTCACCCCTCCACTTT. The encoded protein is CASSPGGRGIRNSPLHF.

V gene TRBV6-5 combines with J gene TRBJ1-5; D is ambiguous. This CDR3 is 13 amino acids long. Per germline, CDR1 MNHEY and CDR2 SVGAGI. V was pared by 6 bases and J by 3 bases, with 9 bases between. Written as DNA, the CDR3 is TGTGCCAGCAGCCTGATGGACAATCAGCCCCAGCATTTT. It is translated as CASSLMDNQPQHF.